This TCR beta chain was recorded in a study of early T cells in non-severe SARS-CoV-2 infection. Study-wide findings and caveats: Comparison of clonotypes with VDJdb favored anti-spike CD8 responses while missing private and CD4 specificities.

V lost 9 bases, J lost 6 bases, and 20 bases lay in between. This CDR3 has 15 residues. In germline, CDR1 is SNHLY, CDR2 FYNNEI. There are many counts of this clonotype. What it binds is not known. TCRdb called the 5' RACE reads again in MiXCR, with one record for every CDR3 protein. The data hold about 68,000 distinct CDR3 sequences, with 9% to 15% observed a single time. Sequencing was carried out using whole blood. This sequence originates from an adult who was a healthcare worker with PCR-confirmed SARS-CoV-2 infection or an uninfected control (not recorded which). The chain combines TRBV2 with TRBJ2-2, with TRBD2 as a possible D gene (6 bases). CDR3 protein: CARGPPRGIAGELFF. CDR3 coding DNA: TGTGCCAGAGGCCCCCCCCGGGGGATAGCCGGGGAGCTGTTTTTT.